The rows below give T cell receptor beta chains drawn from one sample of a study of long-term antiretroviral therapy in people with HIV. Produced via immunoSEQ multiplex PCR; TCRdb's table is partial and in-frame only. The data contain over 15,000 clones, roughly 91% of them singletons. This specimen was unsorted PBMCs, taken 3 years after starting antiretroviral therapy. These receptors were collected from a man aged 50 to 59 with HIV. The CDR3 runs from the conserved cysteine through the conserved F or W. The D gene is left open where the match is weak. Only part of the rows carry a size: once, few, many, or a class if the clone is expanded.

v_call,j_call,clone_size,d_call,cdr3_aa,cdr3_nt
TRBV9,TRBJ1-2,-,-,CASSEDPGDGYTF,TGTGCCAGCAGCGAGGACCCAGGGGATGGCTACACCTTC
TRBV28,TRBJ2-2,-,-,CASKRASFNTGELFF,TGTGCCAGCAAGCGGGCGTCGTTTAACACCGGGGAGCTGTTTTTT
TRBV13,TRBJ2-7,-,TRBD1,CASSFGTGSSVLYEQYF,TGTGCCAGCAGCTTCGGGACAGGTTCCTCGGTTCTCTACGAGCAGTACTTC
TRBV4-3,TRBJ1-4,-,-,CASSQVTGGSEKLFF,TGCGCCAGCAGCCAAGTAACGGGAGGAAGTGAAAAACTGTTTTTT
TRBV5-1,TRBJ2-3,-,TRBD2,CASRLGTSVTDTQYF,TGCGCCAGCAGGCTCGGGACTAGCGTTACAGATACGCAGTATTTT
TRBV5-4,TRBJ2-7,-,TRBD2,CASSSSGGAYEQYF,TGTGCCAGCAGCAGTAGCGGGGGGGCGTACGAGCAGTACTTC
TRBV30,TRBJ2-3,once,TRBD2,CAWSTRLAGVTDTQYF,TGTGCCTGGAGTACCCGACTAGCGGGGGTCACAGATACGCAGTATTTT
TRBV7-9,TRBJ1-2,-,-,CASSLAESNYGYTF,TGTGCCAGCAGCTTAGCGGAGAGTAACTATGGCTACACCTTC
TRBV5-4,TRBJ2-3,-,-,CASSLQGGADTQYF,TGTGCCAGCAGCTTGCAGGGGGGGGCAGATACGCAGTATTTT
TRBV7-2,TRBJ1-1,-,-,CASSLGGAPNTEAFF,TGTGCCAGCAGCTTAGGAGGGGCACCGAACACTGAAGCTTTCTTT
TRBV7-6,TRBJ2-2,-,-,CASSLSLGGQTGELFF,TGTGCCAGCAGCTTATCTCTGGGGGGGCAAACCGGGGAGCTGTTTTTT
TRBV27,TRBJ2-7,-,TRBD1,CASSTITGATEQYF,TGTGCCAGCAGTACCATTACAGGGGCGACCGAGCAGTACTTC
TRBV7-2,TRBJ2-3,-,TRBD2,CASSFRGGITDTQYF,TGTGCCAGCAGCTTTCGCGGGGGGATCACAGATACGCAGTATTTT
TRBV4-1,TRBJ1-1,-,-,CASSQDVGRGGPEAFF,TGCGCCAGCAGCCAAGATGTTGGCAGGGGAGGGCCTGAAGCTTTCTTT
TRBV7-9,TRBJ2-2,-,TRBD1,CASYRQGNTGELFF,TGTGCCAGCTATAGACAGGGAAACACCGGGGAGCTGTTTTTT
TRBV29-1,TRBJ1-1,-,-,CSVQGLGSEAFF,TGCAGCGTCCAGGGCCTGGGCTCTGAAGCTTTCTTT
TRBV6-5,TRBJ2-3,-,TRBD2,CASRRLAGGTDTQYF,TGTGCCAGCCGAAGACTAGCGGGGGGGACGGATACGCAGTATTTT
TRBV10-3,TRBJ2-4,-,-,CAISEVRTVARDIQYF,TGTGCCATCAGTGAAGTCAGAACTGTAGCCAGGGACATTCAGTACTTC
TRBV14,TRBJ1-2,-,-,CASSPTGSGVSYTF,TGTGCCAGCAGCCCGACAGGCAGTGGGGTGAGCTACACCTTC
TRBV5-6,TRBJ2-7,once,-,CASSSQDATYEQYF,TGTGCCAGCAGTTCACAGGACGCTACCTACGAGCAGTACTTC
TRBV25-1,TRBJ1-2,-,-,CASRPSQAGVNYGYTF,TGTGCCAGCAGACCCTCCCAGGCAGGAGTTAACTATGGCTACACCTTC
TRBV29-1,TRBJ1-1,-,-,CSVNFGQVNTEAFF,TGCAGCGTTAACTTCGGGCAGGTGAACACTGAAGCTTTCTTT
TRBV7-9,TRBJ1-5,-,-,CASSLGVGYSNQPQHF,TGTGCCAGCAGCTTAGGGGTAGGGTATAGCAATCAGCCCCAGCATTTT
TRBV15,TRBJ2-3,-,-,CATSVGGGDTQYF,TGTGCCACCAGCGTTGGGGGCGGAGATACGCAGTATTTT
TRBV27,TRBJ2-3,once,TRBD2,CASSRTSGGTDTQYF,TGTGCCAGCAGCCGGACTAGCGGGGGGACAGATACGCAGTATTTT
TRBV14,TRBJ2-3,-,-,CASSQDLGVADTQYF,TGTGCCAGCAGCCAAGATCTGGGGGTCGCAGATACGCAGTATTTT
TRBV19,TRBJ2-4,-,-,CASSIEGRENIQYF,TGTGCCAGTAGTATAGAGGGGCGGGAAAACATTCAGTACTTC
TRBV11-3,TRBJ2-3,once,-,CASSLGTHATDTQYF,TGTGCCAGCAGCTTGGGGACTCATGCCACAGATACGCAGTATTTT
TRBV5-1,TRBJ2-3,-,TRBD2,CASSLGTGTSGGRDTQYF,TGCGCCAGCAGCTTGGGCACCGGGACTAGCGGGGGTCGGGATACGCAGTATTTT
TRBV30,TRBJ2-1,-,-,CAWRQGRDEQFF,TGTGCCTGGAGACAGGGTAGAGATGAGCAGTTCTTC
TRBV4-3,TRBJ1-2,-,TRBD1,CASSVRRDRGLHGYTF,TGCGCCAGCAGCGTACGCCGGGACAGGGGACTTCATGGCTACACCTTC